Below are 15 T cell receptor beta chains sequenced from a single sample in a study of cytomegalovirus exposure and HLA in healthy donors. The study ran its PCR with 60 Vbeta and 13 Jbeta primers. Measured with immunoSEQ multiplex PCR; TCRdb has only the in-frame clones, and not every one. The data contain more than 75,000 clones, just under 80% of them seen just once; the ten biggest clones take up over 3%. Sequencing input: PBMCs. The receptor set was obtained from a woman aged 40 to 49 in good health and CMV-seronegative.

The rearrangement links TRBV7-6 to TRBJ2-1; 8 bases fit TRBD1. The CDR3 runs 14 residues. Germline values: CDR1 SGHVS, CDR2 FNYEAQ. Losses at the gene ends were 5 bases for V and 4 bases for J; bases not matched to a gene: 4. DNA for the CDR3: TGTGCCAGCAGCCCGACAGGGGCTTACAATGAGCAGTTCTTC. Protein product: CASSPTGAYNEQFF.

This clone has a count of ten or more. The V gene is TRBV2, the J gene TRBJ1-3, with TRBD1 as a possible D gene (5 bases). V was trimmed by 8 bases and J by 5 bases, leaving 16 bases between them. In germline, CDR1 is SNHLY, CDR2 FYNNEI. This CDR3 spans 14 amino acids. The CDR3 region is CASGIGALRNTIYF. CDR3 nucleotides: TGTGCCAGCGGTATAGGGGCCCTAAGAAACACCATATATTTT.

V and J are TRBV6-5 and TRBJ2-7; D is undetermined. Trimming cost V 6 bases and J 2 bases, with 11 bases left between them. The germline gives CDR1 MNHEY, CDR2 SVGAGI. The CDR3 contains 13 residues. The DNA for the CDR3 is TGTGCCAGCAGCTTGACGGAGACCTACGAGCAGTACTTC. Protein product: CASSLTETYEQYF.

The chain is built from TRBV5-1 and TRBJ2-5; TRBD2 aligns across 10 bases. CDR3 length: 16 residues. The germline V gene has CDR1 SGHRS and CDR2 YFSETQ. V dropped 3 bases and J dropped 4; count of bases not matched to a gene: 9. The CDR3 sequence: CASSSQLAGSGETQYF. For the CDR3, the DNA is TGCGCCAGCAGCTCCCAACTAGCGGGGAGTGGAGAGACCCAGTACTTC. Looking up the rest from reference TRBV5-1 and TRBJ2-5 gives the full variable domain: KAGVTQTPRYLIKTRGQQVTLSCSPISGHRSVSWYQQTPGQGLQFLFEYFSETQRNKGNFPGRFSGRQFSNSRSEMNVSTLELGDSALYLCASSSQLAGSGETQYFGPGTRLLVL.

V is TRBV5-4 and J is TRBJ1-2, with 9 bases identical to TRBD1. Germline CDR1 and CDR2: SGHNT and YYREEE (reference sequence). The ends lost 4 bases at V and 7 bases at J; junction bases unmatched: 8. This CDR3 is 14 amino acids long. The CDR3 loop is CASSRTGEGGGYTF. CDR3 DNA: TGTGCCAGCAGCCGGACAGGGGAAGGCGGTGGCTACACCTTC.

The chain employs TRBV6-6 and TRBJ2-3; tentative D call: TRBD2 (5 bases). CDR3 length equals 14 residues. CDR1 and CDR2 from the germline V gene are MNHNY and SVGAGI (reference sequence). V was cut by 6 bases and J by 0 bases, with 10 bases left in between. The CDR3 coding sequence is TGTGCCAGCAGGGCCTGGACTAGCACAGATACGCAGTATTTT. It specifies CASRAWTSTDTQYF.

This clone was detected a few times. The genes are TRBV6-1 and TRBJ1-5, with a tentative D call TRBD1 (6 bases). V lost 5 bases, J lost 4 bases, and 12 bases lay in between. Germline CDR1 reads MNHNS; CDR2 reads SASEGT. The CDR3 totals 14 residues. The CDR3 DNA reads TGTGCCAGCAGTCACGGACAGACTAATCAGCCCCAGCATTTT. It specifies CASSHGQTNQPQHF.

This clone has a single count. This rearrangement joins TRBV9 to TRBJ2-2; TRBD1 agrees at 10 bases. This CDR3 is built from 15 residues. The germline gives CDR1 SGDLS, CDR2 YYNGEE. The V and J ends lost 1 base and 4 bases, in that order; junction bases with no gene match: 1. The CDR3 reads CASSVRTGGTGELFF. The CDR3 DNA reads as TGTGCCAGCAGCGTAAGGACAGGGGGCACCGGGGAGCTGTTTTTT.

V gene TRBV25-1 combines with J gene TRBJ1-1; D is ambiguous. This CDR3 spans 13 amino acids. The germline CDR1 and CDR2 sequences are MGHDK and SYGVNS. Trimming removed 3 bases at V and 1 base at J, with 6 bases between. The CDR3: CASSDRRNTEAFF. The DNA for the CDR3 is TGTGCCAGCAGTGATCGGAGGAACACTGAAGCTTTCTTT.

CDR3: CACQTGWEQYF. In DNA form, the CDR3 reads TGTGCCTGTCAGACAGGATGGGAGCAGTACTTC. V gene TRBV30 combines with J gene TRBJ2-7, with a tentative D call TRBD1 (6 bases). The V and J ends lost 6 bases and 7 bases respectively, with 13 bases between them. CDR3 length equals 11 residues. CDR1 is GTSNPN and CDR2 is SVGIG in the germline V gene (reference sequence).

This clone has more than one count but fewer than ten. The chain couples TRBV5-1 to TRBJ2-3, with D possibly matching TRBD1 (5 bases). Trimming took 5 bases from V and 4 from J, leaving 14 bases between them. Germline-derived CDR1 and CDR2 are SGHRS and YFSETQ. This CDR3 spans 14 amino acids. Here the CDR3 DNA reads TGCGCCAGCAGACAGGTGATGAACCCAGATACGCAGTATTTT. It yields the protein CASRQVMNPDTQYF. The variable domain in full, with the rest retrieved from reference TRBV5-1 and TRBJ2-3, is KAGVTQTPRYLIKTRGQQVTLSCSPISGHRSVSWYQQTPGQGLQFLFEYFSETQRNKGNFPGRFSGRQFSNSRSEMNVSTLELGDSALYLCASRQVMNPDTQYFGPGTRLTVL.

The CDR3 spells CASSSLRGGHDRTTQYF. The CDR3 coding sequence is TGTGCCAGCAGTTCCCTTAGGGGGGGGCACGATAGAACGACCCAGTACTTC. The gene calls are TRBV27 and TRBJ2-5; D is perhaps TRBD2 (7 bases). CDR1 is MNHEY and CDR2 is SMNVEV in the germline V gene (reference sequence). V gave up 4 bases and J gave up 7 bases, with 25 bases separating them. The CDR3 loop spans 17 amino acids.

The chain carries TRBV28 and TRBJ1-1; D uncertain. The germline V gene encodes CDR1 MDHEN and CDR2 SYDVKM. Trimming left V 3 bases short and J 4 bases short, with 3 bases between. The CDR3 consists of 11 residues. This CDR3 reads CASSLATEAFF. The CDR3 nucleotides are TGTGCCAGCAGTTTGGCCACTGAAGCTTTCTTT.

The gene calls are TRBV18 and TRBJ2-2; 12 positions agree with TRBD1. Germline CDR1 is KGHSH and CDR2 is LQKENI. CDR3 length: 16 amino acids. V shed 6 bases, J shed 5 bases, and the junction held 7 bases outside the gene matches. CDR3 protein: CASSPGTGGLTGELFF. In nucleotides, the CDR3 is TGTGCCAGCTCCCCCGGGACAGGGGGCCTTACCGGGGAGCTGTTTTTT. Full variable domain (rest looked up from reference TRBV18 and TRBJ2-2): NAGVMQNPRHLVRRRGQEARLRCSPMKGHSHVYWYRQLPEEGLKFMVYLQKENIIDESGMPKERFSAEFPKEGPSILRIQQVVRGDSAAYFCASSPGTGGLTGELFFGEGSRLTVL.

The chain employs TRBV19 and TRBJ1-1, with TRBD1 as a possible D gene (6 bases). The germline gives CDR1 LNHDA, CDR2 SQIVND (reference sequence). Trimming took 5 bases from V and 0 from J, leaving 10 bases between them. The CDR3 totals 14 residues. CDR3 amino acids: CASSLTGLNTEAFF. For the CDR3, the DNA is TGTGCCAGTAGTTTGACAGGACTGAACACTGAAGCTTTCTTT.